This T cell receptor (beta chain) was observed in a study of early T cells in non-severe SARS-CoV-2 infection. Overall study context: Sequencing input comprised bulk RNA from unsorted whole blood; chain pairing was not available.

Germline CDR1 SGHTA, CDR2 FQGNSA. The CDR3 covers 15 residues. Trimming pared 5 bases from V and 7 bases from J, leaving 21 bases between. About this clonotype itself: Its antigen is currently unknown.

Findings of the study overall: Private and CD4 specificities were missed by VDJdb matching, skewed to anti-spike CD8.

Individual cDNA molecules each received unique molecular identifiers attached to them. TCRdb analysed the 5' RACE reads with MiXCR anew, one entry per CDR3 protein. Of 55,000 to 85,000 distinct CDR3 sequences in the sample, less than 12% were seen once. The clonotype was recovered from an adult who was a healthcare worker with PCR-confirmed SARS-CoV-2 infection or an uninfected control (not recorded which). The sample here was whole blood, taken at baseline. The rearrangement uses TRBV7-2 and TRBJ2-7, with D possibly being TRBD1 (6 bases). This chain's CDR3 is CASSPGELEYGEQYF. The CDR3 coding sequence is TGTGCCAGCAGCCCAGGGGAACTCGAGTACGGGGAGCAGTACTTC.